This T cell receptor (beta chain) was sequenced during a study of glioma-infiltrating T cells after dendritic cell vaccination. Study conclusions and caveats: Higher pretreatment TIL content predicted longer progression-free time and survival. Higher TCR clonality did not directly relate to longer survival.

Selection required adequate fresh-frozen tumor tissue plus more than two years' survival data. The ends were cut back, 0 bases at V and 2 bases at J, with 14 bases in the middle. CDR3 length equals 17 residues. The germline gives CDR1 LNHDA, CDR2 SQIVND (reference sequence). Details on this clone: Its antigen is undetermined.

Amplification used 60 V beta primers and 13 J beta primers. The protocol was immunoSEQ multiplex PCR, while the TCRdb copy is restricted to in-frame clones and leaves out a portion. This table holds 20,000 to 25,000 clones, 79% found once. The sequences come from blood, collected before dendritic cell vaccination. The clonotype comes from a human donor with glioblastoma. V gene TRBV19 combines with J gene TRBJ2-1; D might be TRBD1 (6 bases). The DNA of the CDR3 is TGTGCCAGTAGTATAGACAGGGGAGTAGGGACCTACAATGAGCAGTTCTTC. Its protein is CASSIDRGVGTYNEQFF. Filled out from reference TRBV19 and TRBJ2-1, the complete variable domain reads DGGITQSPKYLFRKEGQNVTLSCEQNLNHDAMYWYRQDPGQGLRLIYYSQIVNDFQKGDIAEGYSVSREKKESFPLTVTSAQKNPTAFYLCASSIDRGVGTYNEQFFGPGTRLTVL.